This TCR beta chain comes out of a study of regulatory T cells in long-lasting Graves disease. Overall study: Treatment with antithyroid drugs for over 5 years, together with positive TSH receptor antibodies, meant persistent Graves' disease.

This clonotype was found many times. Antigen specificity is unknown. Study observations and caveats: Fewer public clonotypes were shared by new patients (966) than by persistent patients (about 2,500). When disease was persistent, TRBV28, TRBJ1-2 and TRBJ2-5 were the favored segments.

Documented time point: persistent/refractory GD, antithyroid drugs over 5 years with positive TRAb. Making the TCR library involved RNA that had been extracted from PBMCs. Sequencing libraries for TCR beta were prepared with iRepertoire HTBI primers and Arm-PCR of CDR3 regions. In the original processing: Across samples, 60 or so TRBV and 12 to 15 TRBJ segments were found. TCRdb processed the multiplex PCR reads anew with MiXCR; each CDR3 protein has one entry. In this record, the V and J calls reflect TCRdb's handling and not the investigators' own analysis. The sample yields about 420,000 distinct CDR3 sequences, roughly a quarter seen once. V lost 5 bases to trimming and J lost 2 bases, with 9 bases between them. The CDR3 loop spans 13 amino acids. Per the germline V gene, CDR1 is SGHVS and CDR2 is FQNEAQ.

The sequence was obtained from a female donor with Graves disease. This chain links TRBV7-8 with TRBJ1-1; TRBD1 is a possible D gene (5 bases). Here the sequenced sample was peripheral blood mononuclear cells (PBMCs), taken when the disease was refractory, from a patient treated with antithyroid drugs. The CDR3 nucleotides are TGTGCCAGCAGCCGCAGGGACAACACTGAAGCTTTCTTT. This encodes CASSRRDNTEAFF.